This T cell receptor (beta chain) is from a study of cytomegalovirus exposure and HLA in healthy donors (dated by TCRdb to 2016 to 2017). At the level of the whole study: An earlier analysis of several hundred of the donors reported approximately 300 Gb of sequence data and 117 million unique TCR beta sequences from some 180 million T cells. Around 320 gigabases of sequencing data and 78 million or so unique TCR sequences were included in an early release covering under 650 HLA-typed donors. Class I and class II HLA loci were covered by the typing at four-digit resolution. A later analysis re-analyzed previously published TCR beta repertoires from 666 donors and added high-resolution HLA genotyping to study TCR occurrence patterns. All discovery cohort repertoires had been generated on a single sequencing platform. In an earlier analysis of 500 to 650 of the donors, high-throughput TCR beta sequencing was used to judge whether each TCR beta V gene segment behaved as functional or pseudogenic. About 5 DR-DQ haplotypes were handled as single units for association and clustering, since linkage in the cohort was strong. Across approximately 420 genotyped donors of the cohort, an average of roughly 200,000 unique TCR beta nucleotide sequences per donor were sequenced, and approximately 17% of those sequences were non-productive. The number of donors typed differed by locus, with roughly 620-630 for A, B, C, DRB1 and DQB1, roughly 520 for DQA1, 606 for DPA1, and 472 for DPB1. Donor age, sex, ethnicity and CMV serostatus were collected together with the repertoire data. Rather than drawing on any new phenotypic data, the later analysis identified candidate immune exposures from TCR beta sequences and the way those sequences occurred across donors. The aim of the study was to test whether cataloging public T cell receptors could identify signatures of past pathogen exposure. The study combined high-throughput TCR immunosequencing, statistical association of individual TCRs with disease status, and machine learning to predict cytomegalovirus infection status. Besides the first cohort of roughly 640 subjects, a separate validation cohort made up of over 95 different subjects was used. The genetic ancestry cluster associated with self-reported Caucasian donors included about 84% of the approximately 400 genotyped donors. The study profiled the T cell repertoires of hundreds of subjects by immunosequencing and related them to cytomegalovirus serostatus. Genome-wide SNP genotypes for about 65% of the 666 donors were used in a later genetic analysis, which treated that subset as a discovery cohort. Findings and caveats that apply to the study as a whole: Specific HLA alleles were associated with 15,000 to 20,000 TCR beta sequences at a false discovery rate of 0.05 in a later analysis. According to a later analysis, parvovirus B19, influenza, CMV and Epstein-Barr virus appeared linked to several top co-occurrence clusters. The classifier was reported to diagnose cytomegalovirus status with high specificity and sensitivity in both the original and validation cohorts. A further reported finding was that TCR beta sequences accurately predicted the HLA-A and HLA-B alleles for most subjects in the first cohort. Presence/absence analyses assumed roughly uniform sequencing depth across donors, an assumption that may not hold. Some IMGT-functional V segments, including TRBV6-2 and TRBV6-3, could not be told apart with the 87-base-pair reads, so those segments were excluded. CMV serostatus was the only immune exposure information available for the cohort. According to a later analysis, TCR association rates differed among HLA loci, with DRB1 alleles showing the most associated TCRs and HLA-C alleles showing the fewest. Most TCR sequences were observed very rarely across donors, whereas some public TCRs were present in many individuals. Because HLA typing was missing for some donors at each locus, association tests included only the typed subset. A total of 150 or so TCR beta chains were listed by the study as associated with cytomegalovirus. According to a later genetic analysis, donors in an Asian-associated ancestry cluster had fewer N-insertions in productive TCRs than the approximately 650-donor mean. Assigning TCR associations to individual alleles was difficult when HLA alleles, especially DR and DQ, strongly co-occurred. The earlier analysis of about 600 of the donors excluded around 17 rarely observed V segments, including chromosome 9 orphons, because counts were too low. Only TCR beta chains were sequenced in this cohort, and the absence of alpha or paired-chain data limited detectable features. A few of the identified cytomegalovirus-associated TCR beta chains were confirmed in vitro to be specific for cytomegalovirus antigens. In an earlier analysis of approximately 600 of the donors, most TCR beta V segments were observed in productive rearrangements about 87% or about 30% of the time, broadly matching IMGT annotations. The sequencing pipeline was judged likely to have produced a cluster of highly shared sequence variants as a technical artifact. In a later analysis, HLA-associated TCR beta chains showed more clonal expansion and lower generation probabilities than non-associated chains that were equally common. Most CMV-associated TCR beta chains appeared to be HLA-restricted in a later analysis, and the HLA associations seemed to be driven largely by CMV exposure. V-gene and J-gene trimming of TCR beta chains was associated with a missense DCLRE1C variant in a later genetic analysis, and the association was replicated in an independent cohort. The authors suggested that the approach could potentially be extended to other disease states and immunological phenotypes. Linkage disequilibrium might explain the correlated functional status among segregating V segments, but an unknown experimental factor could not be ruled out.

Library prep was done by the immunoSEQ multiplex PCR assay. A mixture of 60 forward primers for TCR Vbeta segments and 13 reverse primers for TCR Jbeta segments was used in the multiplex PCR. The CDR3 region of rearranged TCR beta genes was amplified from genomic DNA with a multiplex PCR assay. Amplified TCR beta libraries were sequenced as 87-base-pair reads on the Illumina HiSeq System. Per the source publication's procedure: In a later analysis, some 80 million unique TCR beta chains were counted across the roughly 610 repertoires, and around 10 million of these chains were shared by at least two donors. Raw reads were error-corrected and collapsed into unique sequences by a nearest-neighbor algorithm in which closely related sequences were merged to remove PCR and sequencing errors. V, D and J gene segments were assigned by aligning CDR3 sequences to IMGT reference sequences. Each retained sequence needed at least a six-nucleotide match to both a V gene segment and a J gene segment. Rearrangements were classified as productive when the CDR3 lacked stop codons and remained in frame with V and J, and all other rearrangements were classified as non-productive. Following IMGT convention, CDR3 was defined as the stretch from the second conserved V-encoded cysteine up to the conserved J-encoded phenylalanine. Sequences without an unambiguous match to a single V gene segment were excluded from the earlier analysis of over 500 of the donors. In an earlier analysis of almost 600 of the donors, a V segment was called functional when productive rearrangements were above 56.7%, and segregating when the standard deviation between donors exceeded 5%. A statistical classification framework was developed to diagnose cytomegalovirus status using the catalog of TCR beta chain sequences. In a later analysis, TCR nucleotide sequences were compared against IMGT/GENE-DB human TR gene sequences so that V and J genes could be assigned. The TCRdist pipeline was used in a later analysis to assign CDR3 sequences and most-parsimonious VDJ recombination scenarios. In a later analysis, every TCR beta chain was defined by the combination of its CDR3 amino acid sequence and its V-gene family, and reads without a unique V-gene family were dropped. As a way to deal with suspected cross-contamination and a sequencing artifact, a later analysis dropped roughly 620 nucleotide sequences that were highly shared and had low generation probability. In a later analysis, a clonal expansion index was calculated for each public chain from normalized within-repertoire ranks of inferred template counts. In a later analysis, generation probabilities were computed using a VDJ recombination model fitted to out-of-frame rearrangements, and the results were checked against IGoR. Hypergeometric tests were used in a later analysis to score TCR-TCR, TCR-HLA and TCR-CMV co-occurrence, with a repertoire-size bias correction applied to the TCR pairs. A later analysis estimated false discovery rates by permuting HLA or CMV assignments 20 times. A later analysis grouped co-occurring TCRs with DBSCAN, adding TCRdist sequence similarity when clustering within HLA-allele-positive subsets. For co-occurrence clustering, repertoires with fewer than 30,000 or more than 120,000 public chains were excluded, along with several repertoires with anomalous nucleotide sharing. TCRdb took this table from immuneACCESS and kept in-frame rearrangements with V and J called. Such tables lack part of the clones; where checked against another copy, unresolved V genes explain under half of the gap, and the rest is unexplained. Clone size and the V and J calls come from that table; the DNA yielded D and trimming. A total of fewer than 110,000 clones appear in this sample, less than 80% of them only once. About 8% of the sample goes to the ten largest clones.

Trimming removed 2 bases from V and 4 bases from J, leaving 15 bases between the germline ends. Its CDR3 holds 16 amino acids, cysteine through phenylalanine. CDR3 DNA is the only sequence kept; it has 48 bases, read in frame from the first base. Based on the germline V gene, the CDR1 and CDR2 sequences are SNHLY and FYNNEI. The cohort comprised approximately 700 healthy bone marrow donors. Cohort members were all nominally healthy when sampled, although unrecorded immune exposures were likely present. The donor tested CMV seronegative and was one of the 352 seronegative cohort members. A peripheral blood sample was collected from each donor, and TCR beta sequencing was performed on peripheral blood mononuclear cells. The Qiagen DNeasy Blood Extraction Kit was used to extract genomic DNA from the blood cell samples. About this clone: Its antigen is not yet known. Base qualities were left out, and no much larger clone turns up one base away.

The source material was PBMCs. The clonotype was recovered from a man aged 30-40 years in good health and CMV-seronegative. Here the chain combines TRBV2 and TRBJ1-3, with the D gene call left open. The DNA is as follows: TGTGCCAGCAGTGAATTAATGGGAGTCTGGGGAAACACCATATATTTT. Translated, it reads CASSELMGVWGNTIYF.